Each of the 5 T cell receptor beta chains below was sequenced from the same sample in a study of blood T cell repertoires in COVID-19 (TCRdb year 2020). Libraries were constructed by the immunoSEQ multiplex PCR assay. The source is immuneACCESS, and TCRdb retained only in-frame sequences with V and J called. Part of the clones is not carried over; for the studies checked, unresolved V genes explain less than half of this, and the remainder is unexplained. The sample table shows around 300,000 clones, and roughly 90% are seen once. The top ten clonotypes cover roughly 2.9% of the sample. The specimen was peripheral blood. These receptor sequences come from a woman in her 30s with COVID-19, enrolled during active disease.

This clone was picked up one time. The V gene is TRBV6-5, the J gene TRBJ1-1, with D perhaps matching TRBD1 (6 bases). There are 13 residues in the CDR3. Germline V CDR1 and CDR2: MNHEY, SVGAGI. V was cut by 4 bases and J by 5 bases, with 11 bases left in between. The CDR3 sequence: CASSSQGGTEAFF. The CDR3 DNA follows: TGTGCCAGCAGTTCACAGGGTGGGACTGAAGCTTTCTTT.

The chain couples TRBV9 to TRBJ2-5; TRBD2 agrees at 8 bases. This CDR3 is built from 16 residues. V was clipped by 0 bases and J by 3 bases; unmatched bases: 7. Germline V gene lookup returns CDR1 SGDLS and CDR2 YYNGEE. CDR3 region: CASSVAAGGTKETQYF. In nucleotides, the CDR3 is TGTGCCAGCAGCGTAGCGGCGGGAGGAACGAAAGAGACCCAGTACTTC.

This rearrangement joins TRBV5-6 to TRBJ1-1, with D possibly being TRBD1 (6 bases). Germline V gene lookup returns CDR1 SGHDT and CDR2 YYEEEE. CDR3 length equals 13 residues. V dropped 4 bases and J dropped 5 bases, with 12 bases sitting between them. The chain's CDR3 is CASSRQGLTEAFF. CDR3 nucleotides: TGTGCCAGCAGCCGTCAGGGGTTAACTGAAGCTTTCTTT. The full variable domain, with the rest looked up from reference TRBV5-6 and TRBJ1-1, is DAGVTQSPTHLIKTRGQQVTLRCSPKSGHDTVSWYQQALGQGPQFIFQYYEEEERQRGNFPDRFSGHQFPNYSSELNVNALLLGDSALYLCASSRQGLTEAFFGQGTRLTVV.

The rearrangement uses TRBV7-6 and TRBJ2-2, with a tentative D call TRBD1 (5 bases). Germline V lookup: CDR1 SGHVS, CDR2 FNYEAQ. V lost 2 bases and J lost 4, with 11 bases in between. The length of the CDR3 is 15 residues. The CDR3: CASSLQGRGTGELFF. CDR3 DNA: TGTGCCAGCAGCTTACAGGGCCGCGGCACCGGGGAGCTGTTTTTT. Full variable domain (missing parts from reference TRBV7-6 and TRBJ2-2): GAGVSQSPRYKVTKRGQDVALRCDPISGHVSLYWYRQALGQGPEFLTYFNYEAQQDKSGLPNDRFSAERPEGSISTLTIQRTEQRDSAMYRCASSLQGRGTGELFFGEGSRLTVL.

This clone was counted a single time. The CDR3 is CSVEGPGNTEAFF. The CDR3 DNA follows: TGCAGCGTTGAAGGGCCGGGGAACACTGAAGCTTTCTTT. The V and J genes are TRBV29-1 and TRBJ1-1, with D uncertain. This CDR3 region has 13 residues. V shed 1 base and J shed 1 base, with 7 bases lying between them. Germline-derived CDR1 and CDR2 are SQVTM and ANQGSEA.